The present T cell receptor beta chain was sequenced within a study of a mutant IDH1 vaccine in newly diagnosed glioma. Study overall: Patients got their first vaccination 4-6 weeks after radiotherapy alone, or with temozolomide cycles. Patients had received radiotherapy, temozolomide, or both previously, most receiving both.

General study results and limits: Pseudoprogression apparently lacked any relation to changes in top peripheral T cell clonotypes.

In germline, CDR1 is SEHNR, CDR2 FQNEAQ (reference sequence). This CDR3 is 14 amino acids long. V was trimmed by 3 bases and J by 5 bases, leaving 13 bases between them. Time point specified: week 23, last vaccination. It was 300 ug of mutant IDH1 20-mer peptide that made up each vaccine dose, given with topical imiquimod. New WHO grade 3 or 4 astrocytomas that were IDH1-mutant and ATRX-lost occurred in the donors. The data were produced by immunoSEQ multiplex PCR, yet TCRdb's version contains in-frame clones alone and is incomplete. The sample lists about 86,000 clones; 65% to 90% were seen once. For this clone: The antigen remains undetermined.

The chain has TRBV7-9 and TRBJ2-5; D is perhaps TRBD1 or TRBD2 (6 bases each). The source of this sequence is a man aged 25 to 40 with glioma. Some clones in this sample may be carry-over from other donors' samples. Source: PBMCs, taken from a glioma patient whose treatment included an IDH1 peptide vaccine. The CDR3 loop is CASSFHGGRETQYF. The CDR3 nucleotides read TGTGCCAGCAGCTTTCACGGGGGCCGGGAGACCCAGTACTTC.